This T cell receptor (beta chain) was recorded in a study of T cell responses to AZD1222 COVID-19 vaccine. Study-wide points: Spike-wide coverage was observed for vaccine-associated CD4 TCRs, with dominant responses at 160-218 and 743-854. The donor cohort was predominantly white British with a female majority, and clonal diversity may have been underestimated. The study reported that nearly half of spike-specific TCRs target unmutated variant regions.

On this clone: Its antigen is not known.

Generated by immunoSEQ multiplex PCR, the TCRdb table keeps only in-frame clones and is missing some. Of about 270,000 clones in the sample, 90% to 95% are singletons; the top ten hold less than 0.65%. Second-dose intervals of approximately 4 or approximately 12 weeks were pooled. The sequences come from peripheral blood, collected 28 days after the second AZD1222 dose. The clonotype was recovered from an adult who received the AZD1222 COVID-19 vaccine.

The CDR3 spells CASSSGLAEVGEQFF. Here the CDR3 DNA reads TGTGCCAGCAGTTCAGGACTAGCGGAGGTGGGTGAGCAGTTCTTC. This chain uses TRBV6-2 or TRBV6-3 with TRBJ2-1; 10 bases align to TRBD2. The germline V gene has CDR1 MNHEY and CDR2 SVGEGT. After removal of 4 bases from V and 9 bases from J, the junction contained 9 bases not matched to a gene. The CDR3 is made up of 15 amino acids.